This TCR beta chain was obtained from a study of early T cells in non-severe SARS-CoV-2 infection. Researchers tagged individual cDNA molecules with unique molecular identifiers. TCRdb re-analysed the 5' RACE reads in MiXCR, keeping a single row per CDR3 protein. This sample yields around 84,000 distinct CDR3 sequences, of which about 15% are seen a single time; over 6.5% belongs to the top ten. The CDR3 length is 13 residues. Trimming pared 0 bases from V and 14 bases from J, leaving 16 bases between. Germline V gene lookup returns CDR1 MNHNS and CDR2 SASEGT. This clonotype came up a few times. Sequenced input: whole blood. This sequence originates from an adult who was a healthcare worker with PCR-confirmed SARS-CoV-2 infection or an uninfected control (not recorded which). The chain recombines TRBV6-1 with TRBJ1-2; D may be TRBD1 (6 bases). CDR3 coding DNA: TGTGCCAGCAGTGAAGCGATTTGGGGGGCGCAGACCTTC. Amino acids: CASSEAIWGAQTF.